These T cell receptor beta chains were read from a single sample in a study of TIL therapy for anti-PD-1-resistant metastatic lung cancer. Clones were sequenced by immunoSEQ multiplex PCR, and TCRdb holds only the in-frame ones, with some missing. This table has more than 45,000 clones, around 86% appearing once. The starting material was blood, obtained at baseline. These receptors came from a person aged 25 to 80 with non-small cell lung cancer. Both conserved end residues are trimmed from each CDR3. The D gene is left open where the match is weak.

cdr3_aa: ATSDPKPLGQETQY; v_call: TRBV24-1; d_call: NA
cdr3_aa: ASSASSRQGPGADTQY; v_call: TRBV6-1; d_call: NA
cdr3_aa: ASGLAGLYEQY; v_call: TRBV28; d_call: TRBD2
cdr3_aa: ASSLAGGVDTQY; v_call: TRBV9; d_call: TRBD2
cdr3_aa: ASSQEGRAYT; v_call: TRBV14; d_call: NA
cdr3_aa: ASSQEKPGTQY; v_call: TRBV4-1; d_call: NA
cdr3_aa: ASANRDRVEKLF; v_call: TRBV6-5; d_call: TRBD1
cdr3_aa: ASSFVAGARLETQY; v_call: TRBV7-2; d_call: TRBD2
cdr3_aa: ASHYLATGGNEQF; v_call: TRBV6-6; d_call: NA
cdr3_aa: AISEPRTDTQY; v_call: TRBV10-3; d_call: NA
cdr3_aa: ASSEFGLAGLLNEQF; v_call: TRBV10-1; d_call: TRBD2
cdr3_aa: ASSLTGHSNQPQH; v_call: TRBV11-2; d_call: NA
cdr3_aa: ASSPPGDGSQPQH; v_call: TRBV28; d_call: NA
cdr3_aa: ASSQETGKTYEQY; v_call: TRBV4-1; d_call: NA
cdr3_aa: ASSLGGPPPRGQNVTDTQY; v_call: TRBV23-1; d_call: NA
cdr3_aa: ASSLVTSPDTQY; v_call: TRBV28; d_call: NA
cdr3_aa: AWSGSRSYEQY; v_call: TRBV30; d_call: NA
cdr3_aa: AWSAGTGRSGGYT; v_call: TRBV30; d_call: TRBD1
cdr3_aa: ASSEQDLSGNTIY; v_call: TRBV7-6; d_call: NA
cdr3_aa: ASSWDNNSPLH; v_call: TRBV27; d_call: NA
cdr3_aa: ATRGQGPDGYGYT; v_call: TRBV24-1; d_call: TRBD1
cdr3_aa: ASSQVKEADTQY; v_call: TRBV4-2; d_call: NA
cdr3_aa: ATSDTGTKSDDEQY; v_call: TRBV24-1; d_call: NA
cdr3_aa: ASSPSAGSGNTIY; v_call: TRBV18; d_call: NA
cdr3_aa: ASSLAVGSMNTEAF; v_call: TRBV5-1; d_call: NA
cdr3_aa: ASSELAGVFYEQY; v_call: TRBV6-1; d_call: TRBD2
cdr3_aa: ASSPTGPYYEQY; v_call: TRBV18; d_call: NA
cdr3_aa: ASNSGPASSYNSPLH; v_call: TRBV19; d_call: NA
cdr3_aa: ASSQEHGVTEAF; v_call: TRBV3-1/TRBV3-2; d_call: NA
cdr3_aa: SVEEVGRPYNEQF; v_call: TRBV29-1; d_call: TRBD2
cdr3_aa: ASSLTELNTEAF; v_call: TRBV7-2; d_call: NA
cdr3_aa: ASSIKAGGHEQY; v_call: TRBV19; d_call: TRBD1
cdr3_aa: ASSTRGRVGTDTQY; v_call: TRBV25-1; d_call: TRBD2
cdr3_aa: ASNWDRNYEQY; v_call: TRBV5-5; d_call: TRBD1
cdr3_aa: ASSSRLASSYNEQF; v_call: TRBV27; d_call: TRBD2
cdr3_aa: ASSPQPTGELF; v_call: TRBV3-1/TRBV3-2; d_call: NA
cdr3_aa: ASSSSTSPLH; v_call: TRBV5-1; d_call: NA